This T cell receptor beta chain was profiled in a study of CD8 T cells in Susac syndrome. Overall study context: At the time of blood draw, patients with Susac syndrome were therapy-naive, receiving corticosteroids, or receiving intravenous immunoglobulin alone.

TCR beta sequencing was performed on blood CD8+ and CD4+ T cells. The diagnostic criteria were recently defined, and patients with Susac syndrome met them for definite or probable disease. The CDR3 spans 15 residues. Trimming stripped 0 bases from V and 3 bases from J, with 10 bases between. From germline, CDR1 is SGHNT and CDR2 YYREEE (reference sequence). Reverse transcription of roughly 0.5 to 1 ug RNA was carried out with random hexamers. The amplification used immunoSEQ multiplex PCR on TCR beta CDR3; it spanned 54 Vbeta and 13 Jbeta. Each CDR3 protein gets one entry after TCRdb re-called the immunoSEQ multiplex PCR reads with MiXCR. Of 110,000 to 150,000 distinct CDR3 sequences in the sample, about 94% were seen once.

The chain combines TRBV5-4 with TRBJ1-5; a possible D gene is TRBD1 (6 bases). Sequencing was performed on CD4+ T cells from PBMCs. The sequence was obtained from a human donor with Susac syndrome. The DNA for the CDR3 is TGTGCCAGCAGCTTGGGGGGGGCCACCAATCAGCCCCAGCATTTT. This encodes CASSLGGATNQPQHF.